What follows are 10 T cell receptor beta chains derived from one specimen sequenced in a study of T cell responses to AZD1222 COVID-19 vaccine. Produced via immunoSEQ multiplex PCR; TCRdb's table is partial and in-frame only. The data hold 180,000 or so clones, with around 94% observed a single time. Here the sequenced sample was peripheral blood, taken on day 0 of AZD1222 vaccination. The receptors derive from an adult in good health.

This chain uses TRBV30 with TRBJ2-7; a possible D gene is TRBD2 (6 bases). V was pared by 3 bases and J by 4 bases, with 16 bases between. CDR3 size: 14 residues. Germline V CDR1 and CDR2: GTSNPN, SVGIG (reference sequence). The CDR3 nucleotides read TGTGCCTGGAGAGCTTTTGCGGGAAGATACGAGCAGTACTTC. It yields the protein CAWRAFAGRYEQYF.

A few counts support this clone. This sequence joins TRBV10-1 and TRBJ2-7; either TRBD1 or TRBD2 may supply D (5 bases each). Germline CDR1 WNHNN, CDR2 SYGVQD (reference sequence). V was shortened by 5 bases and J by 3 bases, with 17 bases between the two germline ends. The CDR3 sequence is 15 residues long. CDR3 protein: CASSRDLSSLYEQYF. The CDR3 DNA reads TGCGCCAGCAGTCGGGACCTTAGTTCTCTCTACGAGCAGTACTTC.

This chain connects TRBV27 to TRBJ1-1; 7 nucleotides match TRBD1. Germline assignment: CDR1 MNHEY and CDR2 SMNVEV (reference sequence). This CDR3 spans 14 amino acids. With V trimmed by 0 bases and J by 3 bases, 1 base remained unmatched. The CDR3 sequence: CASSLSGGHTEAFF. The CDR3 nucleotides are TGTGCCAGCAGTTTATCAGGGGGCCACACTGAAGCTTTCTTT.

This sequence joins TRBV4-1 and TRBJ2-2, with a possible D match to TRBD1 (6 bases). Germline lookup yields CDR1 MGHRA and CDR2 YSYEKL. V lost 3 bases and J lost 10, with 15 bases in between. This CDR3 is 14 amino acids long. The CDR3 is CASSQGHQSEELFF. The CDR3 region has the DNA TGCGCCAGCAGCCAGGGACACCAAAGCGAGGAGCTGTTTTTT.

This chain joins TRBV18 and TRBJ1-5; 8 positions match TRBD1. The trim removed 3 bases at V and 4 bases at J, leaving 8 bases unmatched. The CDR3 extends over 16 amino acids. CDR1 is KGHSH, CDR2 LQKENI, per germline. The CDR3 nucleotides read TGTGCCAGCTCACCGGGGACAGGTGATATTAATCAGCCCCAGCATTTT. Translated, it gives CASSPGTGDINQPQHF.

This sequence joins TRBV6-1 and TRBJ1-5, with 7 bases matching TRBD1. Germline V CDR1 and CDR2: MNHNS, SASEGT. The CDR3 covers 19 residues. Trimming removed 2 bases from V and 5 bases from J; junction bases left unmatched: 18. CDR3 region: CASSEWFRGGRGIDQPQHF. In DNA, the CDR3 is TGTGCCAGCAGTGAATGGTTCAGGGGGGGTCGAGGAATTGATCAGCCCCAGCATTTT.

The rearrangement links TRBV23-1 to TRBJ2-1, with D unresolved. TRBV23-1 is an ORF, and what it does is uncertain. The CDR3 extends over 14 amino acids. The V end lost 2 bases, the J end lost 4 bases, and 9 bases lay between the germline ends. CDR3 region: CASSQPRPYNEQFF. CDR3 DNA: TGCGCCAGCAGTCAACCCCGACCGTACAATGAGCAGTTCTTC.

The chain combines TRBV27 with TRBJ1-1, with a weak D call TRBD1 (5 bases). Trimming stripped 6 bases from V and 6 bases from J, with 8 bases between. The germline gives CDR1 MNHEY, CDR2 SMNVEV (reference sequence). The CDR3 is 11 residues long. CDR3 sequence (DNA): TGTGCCAGCAGAGCGGGGGCTGAAGCTTTCTTT. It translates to CASRAGAEAFF.

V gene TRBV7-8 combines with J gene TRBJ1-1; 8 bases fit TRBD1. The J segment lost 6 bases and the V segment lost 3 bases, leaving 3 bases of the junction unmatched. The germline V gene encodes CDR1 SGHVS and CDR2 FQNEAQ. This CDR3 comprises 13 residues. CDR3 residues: CASSLAGQAEAFF. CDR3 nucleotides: TGTGCCAGCAGCTTGGCGGGACAGGCTGAAGCTTTCTTT.

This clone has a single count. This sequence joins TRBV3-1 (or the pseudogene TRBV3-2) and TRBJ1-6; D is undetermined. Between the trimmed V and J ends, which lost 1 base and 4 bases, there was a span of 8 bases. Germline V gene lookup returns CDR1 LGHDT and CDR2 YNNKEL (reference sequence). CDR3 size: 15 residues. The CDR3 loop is CASSQGPSYNSPLHF. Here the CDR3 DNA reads TGTGCCAGCAGCCAAGGGCCCTCGTATAATTCACCCCTCCACTTT.